This record concerns one T cell receptor beta chain sequence. Its antigen is undetermined. This sample stems from a study of shared clonotypes between healthy human individuals. This CDR3 region has 16 residues. The germline CDR1 and CDR2 sequences are MNHNS and SASEGT. Trimming shortened V by 3 bases and J by 0 bases, and 14 bases separated the two germline ends. Whole-study findings and limits: A reduction in generation probabilities was seen for non-shared clonotypes relative to those shared by all four donors.

Investigators spread the genomic DNA of each subset evenly over several immunoSEQ plates. Sequencing was performed with immunoSEQ multiplex PCR; in TCRdb, only in-frame clones are kept and a portion is missing. Of under 2.5 million clones in the sample, 85% to 95% were seen once. V gene TRBV6-1 combines with J gene TRBJ1-1; D might be TRBD1 (6 bases). Sequenced input: naive CD4+ T cells from PBMCs. Subset specified: CD45RA+ positively selected. This clonotype was sampled from a man aged 18 to 29 in good health. Some clones in this sample may be carry-over from other donors' samples. The CDR3 bases are TGTGCCAGCAGTGAGGTACAGGGAGGGATGAACACTGAAGCTTTCTTT. As protein: CASSEVQGGMNTEAFF.